Following are 8 T cell receptor beta chains from one sample sequenced in a study of T cell responses to AZD1222 COVID-19 vaccine. Assay: immunoSEQ multiplex PCR; the TCRdb copy retains only in-frame clones and omits some. The repertoire holds around 120,000 clones, with 87% as singletons. The sample here was peripheral blood, taken 28 days after the second AZD1222 dose. The receptors come from an adult who received the AZD1222 COVID-19 vaccine.

The V call is TRBV19, the J call TRBJ1-2; TRBD1 is a possible D gene (6 bases). The V end was cut by 5 bases, the J end by 1 base, with 14 bases between. The CDR3 sequence is 15 residues long. CDR1 is LNHDA and CDR2 is SQIVND in the germline V gene (reference sequence). This chain's CDR3 is CASSHGTPNNYGYTF. In DNA, the CDR3 is TGTGCCAGTAGTCACGGGACACCAAATAACTATGGCTACACCTTC.

The V gene is TRBV6-5, the J gene TRBJ1-3; D unresolved. Germline loops: CDR1 MNHEY, CDR2 SVGAGI. The CDR3 runs 14 residues. Trimming stripped 6 bases from V and 0 bases from J, with 9 bases between. The CDR3 region is CASRDTNSGNTIYF. The CDR3 DNA reads TGTGCCAGCAGGGATACTAACTCTGGAAACACCATATATTTT.

This rearrangement joins TRBV14 to TRBJ1-3; no definite D call. The CDR3 runs 15 residues. Germline V gives CDR1 SGHDN, CDR2 FVKESK. V lost 4 bases and J 0 bases, leaving 10 bases between the germline ends. The CDR3 loop is CASSPTRSSGNTIYF. CDR3 bases: TGTGCCAGCAGCCCCACTCGCAGCTCTGGAAACACCATATATTTT.

J is TRBJ2-7 and V is TRBV6-5, with 10 bases matching TRBD1. This CDR3 is built from 15 residues. Germline V lookup: CDR1 MNHEY, CDR2 SVGAGI. Trimming at V came to 2 bases and at J to 5 bases, leaving 6 bases not matched to a gene. The CDR3 nucleotides read TGTGCCAGCAGTTACAGGACAGGGGGTTTCGACGAGCAGTACTTC. It specifies CASSYRTGGFDEQYF.

The chain links TRBV4-1 to TRBJ2-7; 7 nucleotides agree with TRBD1. This CDR3 has 16 residues. Unmatched junction bases numbered 9, after V lost 4 bases and J lost 0 bases. Germline lookup yields CDR1 MGHRA and CDR2 YSYEKL. CDR3 sequence (DNA): TGCGCCAGCAGCCCTCGACAGGGCGTCAGCTCCTACGAGCAGTACTTC. This encodes CASSPRQGVSSYEQYF.

The gene calls are TRBV27 and TRBJ1-5; D not resolved. Germline CDR1 and CDR2: MNHEY and SMNVEV (reference sequence). V was pared by 5 bases and J by 0 bases, with 17 bases between. The CDR3 is 17 amino acids. The CDR3 DNA reads TGTGCCAGCAGTCCAAGGACGGACCCTTATAGCAATCAGCCCCAGCATTTT. It is translated as CASSPRTDPYSNQPQHF.

This clone was observed once. This CDR3 reads CAISARTSYGYTF. The CDR3, as DNA: TGTGCCATCAGTGCCCGGACTTCCTATGGCTACACCTTC. The V gene is TRBV10-3, the J gene TRBJ1-2; D is unresolved. The CDR3 has 13 amino acids. V dropped 4 bases and J dropped 4 bases, with 10 bases sitting between them. Germline CDR1 is ENHRY and CDR2 is SYGVKD.

CDR3 nucleotide sequence: TGTGCCAGCAGTAGGGGAGAAGCTTTCTTT. Residues: CASSRGEAFF. The chain recombines TRBV6-2 or TRBV6-3 with TRBJ1-1, with a tentative D call TRBD1 (5 bases). Trimming took off 5 bases at V and 8 bases at J, with 6 bases between the two ends. Germline values: CDR1 MNHEY, CDR2 SVGEGT. The CDR3 is made up of 10 amino acids.